Each of the 21 T cell receptor beta chains below was sequenced from the same sample in a study of cytomegalovirus exposure and HLA in healthy donors. Vbeta (60) and Jbeta (13) primers were used in the PCR. Profiling relied on immunoSEQ multiplex PCR, and the TCRdb table lists in-frame clones only, not all of them. The sample has fewer than 250,000 clones; over 75% are singletons. The sequenced material came from PBMCs. These receptors all stem from a man between 18 and 35 years old in good health and CMV-seronegative.

The chain has TRBV9 and TRBJ1-1; D unresolved. V shed 0 bases and J shed 7 bases, with 19 bases lying between them. The CDR3 is 16 amino acids. The germline V gene has CDR1 SGDLS and CDR2 YYNGEE. The chain's CDR3 is CASSVDPGNKNNEAFF. The CDR3 nucleotides are TGTGCCAGCAGCGTAGATCCGGGGAATAAAAATAATGAAGCTTTCTTT.

The chain is built from TRBV28 and TRBJ2-3; tentative D call: TRBD1 (5 bases). V was shortened by 5 bases and J by 3 bases, with 15 bases between the two germline ends. This CDR3 contains 15 residues. Germline V gene data show CDR1 as MDHEN and CDR2 as SYDVKM. CDR3 coding DNA: TGTGCCAGCAGTGACAGAAAGAGGAATACAGATACGCAGTATTTT. This encodes CASSDRKRNTDTQYF.

The chain joins TRBV5-1 to TRBJ1-1; 7 bases are shared with TRBD1. V dropped 1 base and J dropped 3; count of bases not matched to a gene: 3. The CDR3 contains 14 residues. Germline lookup yields CDR1 SGHRS and CDR2 YFSETQ. The CDR3 nucleotides read TGCGCCAGCAGCTTGAATACAGGGGACACTGAAGCTTTCTTT. Translation gives CASSLNTGDTEAFF.

This clone was counted once. The chain has TRBV5-6 and TRBJ2-5; D remains ambiguous. The CDR3 runs to 15 residues. Trimming shortened V by 4 bases and J by 2 bases, and 15 bases separated the two germline ends. Germline CDR1 reads SGHDT; CDR2 reads YYEEEE. The CDR3 nucleotides read TGTGCCAGCAGCATTCCATGCGCTAAACAAGAGACCCAGTACTTC. This codes for CASSIPCAKQETQYF.

This chain links TRBV6-5 with TRBJ2-7, with D possibly TRBD1 on 5 matching bases. V lost 4 bases and J lost 4, with 11 bases in between. Per the germline V gene, CDR1 is MNHEY and CDR2 is SVGAGI. The length of the CDR3 is 13 residues. The CDR3 spells CASSSAGYYEQYF. CDR3 coding DNA: TGTGCCAGCAGTTCGGCAGGGTATTACGAGCAGTACTTC.

This clone was detected only a few times. DNA of the CDR3: TGTGCCAGCAGCCCGCATGCGTTGGAGCAGTACTTC. It is translated as CASSPHALEQYF. The V and J genes are TRBV7-8 and TRBJ2-7; D not resolved. Trimming cost V 5 bases and J 7 bases, with 12 bases left between them. The CDR3 runs 12 residues. Germline V lookup: CDR1 SGHVS, CDR2 FQNEAQ.

The chain links TRBV7-9 to TRBJ2-3; 9 nucleotides align to TRBD1. This CDR3 is built from 17 residues. V lost 3 bases, J lost 0 bases, and 7 bases stayed unmatched. From germline, CDR1 is SEHNR and CDR2 FQNEAQ (reference sequence). This CDR3 is CASSLRGTGTSTDTQYF. The DNA of the CDR3 is TGTGCCAGCAGCTTGAGGGGGACAGGGACTAGCACAGATACGCAGTATTTT.

The chain couples TRBV25-1 to TRBJ2-5; D unclear. Germline-derived CDR1 and CDR2 are MGHDK and SYGVNS. The CDR3 extends over 16 amino acids. The V end was cut by 4 bases, the J end by 1 base, with 16 bases between. The CDR3 DNA sequence: TGTGCCAGCAGTGCGCATATATCCGGGTCCCAAGAGACCCAGTACTTC. Translating it yields CASSAHISGSQETQYF.

The rearrangement links TRBV28 to TRBJ1-1; tentatively, D is TRBD1 (5 bases). This CDR3 region has 12 residues. Germline V CDR1 and CDR2: MDHEN, SYDVKM. CDR3 loop: CVSTQANTEAFF. The CDR3 DNA sequence: TGTGTCAGTACACAGGCGAACACTGAAGCTTTCTTT.

The chain uses TRBV28 and TRBJ2-5; 10 bases are a match to TRBD1. The trim removed 4 bases at V and 7 bases at J, leaving 12 bases unmatched. CDR3 size: 16 residues. Germline V gene sequence: CDR1 MDHEN, CDR2 SYDVKM. Written as DNA, the CDR3 is TGTGCCAGCAGTTCTCCCTACCGGACAGGGGGGGTGACCCAGTACTTC. Protein: CASSSPYRTGGVTQYF.

This clone has a single count. The CDR3 loop reads CASSRDGTEAFF. Written as DNA, the CDR3 is TGCGCCAGCAGCCGCGATGGGACAGAAGCTTTCTTT. This chain links TRBV4-1 with TRBJ1-1; possibly TRBD1 for D (6 bases). Germline V gene lookup returns CDR1 MGHRA and CDR2 YSYEKL. The CDR3 contains 12 residues. Trimming took 4 bases from V and 8 from J, leaving 11 bases between them.

With respect to this clone: At one end, the junction sequence differs from germline, possibly due to a read error. This sequence joins TRBV15 and TRBJ2-5; no clear D. Germline V gene sequence: CDR1 LNHNV, CDR2 YYDKDF (reference sequence). CDR3 size: 14 residues. The CDR3: CATSRDVRQGTQYF. The DNA for the CDR3 is TGTGCCACCAGCAGAGATGTGCGGCAAGGGACCCAGTACTTC. Using reference TRBV15 and TRBJ2-5 for the parts outside the CDR3, the full variable domain is DAMVIQNPRYQVTQFGKPVTLSCSQTLNHNVMYWYQQKSSQAPKLLFHYYDKDFNNEADTPDNFQSRRPNTSFCFLDIRSPGLGDTAMYLCATSRDVRQGTQYFGPGTRLLVL.

The chain links TRBV4-3 to TRBJ1-4; D is uncertain. The CDR3 spans 16 residues. V dropped 0 bases and J dropped 7 bases, with 15 bases sitting between them. CDR1 is LGHNA, CDR2 YSLEER, per germline. The CDR3 loop reads CASSQDRPQAGEKLFF. The CDR3 DNA reads as TGCGCCAGCAGCCAAGATCGGCCTCAAGCGGGTGAAAAACTGTTTTTT.

This clone was counted once. This rearrangement joins TRBV12-5 to TRBJ1-5; 7 bases line up with TRBD1. With 2 bases clipped from V and 5 bases from J, the junction kept 18 bases outside the gene matches. This CDR3 has 19 residues. Per germline, CDR1 LGHNT and CDR2 FRNRAP. This CDR3 reads CASGLFLGSTGQADQPQHF. In nucleotides, the CDR3 is TGTGCTAGTGGTTTGTTTTTGGGCAGCACAGGACAGGCTGATCAGCCCCAGCATTTT.

The CDR3 is CASSATGGSEAFF. DNA for the CDR3: TGTGCCAGTAGTGCGACAGGGGGCTCTGAAGCTTTCTTT. The V call is TRBV19, the J call TRBJ1-1, with 10 bases aligning to TRBD1. With V trimmed by 5 bases and J by 6 bases, 3 bases remained unmatched. Germline CDR1 is LNHDA and CDR2 is SQIVND (reference sequence). The CDR3 covers 13 residues.

The chain recombines TRBV28 with TRBJ2-7; 7 bases align to TRBD1. CDR1 and CDR2 (germline): MDHEN, SYDVKM. V gave up 3 bases and J gave up 3 bases; unmatched junction bases: 8. This CDR3 region has 15 residues. CDR3 bases: TGTGCCAGCAGTTTCCGGACAGGAATTCTCTACGAGCAGTACTTC. It codes for CASSFRTGILYEQYF.

The V gene is TRBV30, the J gene TRBJ2-5; a weak D match, TRBD1 (6 bases). Trimming took 2 bases from V and 5 from J, leaving 18 bases between them. CDR1 GTSNPN and CDR2 SVGIG come from the germline V gene (reference sequence). The CDR3 has 15 residues. CDR3 sequence (DNA): TGTGCCTGGAGTTCACAGGGCTCGCCAGTGGAGACCCAGTACTTC. It codes for CAWSSQGSPVETQYF. The variable domain in full, completed from reference TRBV30 and TRBJ2-5, reads SQTIHQWPATLVQPVGSPLSLECTVEGTSNPNLYWYRQAAGRGLQLLFYSVGIGQISSEVPQNLSASRPQDRQFILSSKKLLLSDSGFYLCAWSSQGSPVETQYFGPGTRLLVL.

This chain uses TRBV5-1 with TRBJ2-3; TRBD2 might be the D (5 bases). The germline CDR1 and CDR2 sequences are SGHRS and YFSETQ. Trimming pared 0 bases from V and 4 bases from J, leaving 6 bases between. The CDR3 spans 13 residues. CDR3 in amino acids: CASSLGGPDTQYF. The DNA of the CDR3 is TGCGCCAGCAGCTTGGGCGGGCCAGATACGCAGTATTTT.

V usage is TRBV7-8 and J usage is TRBJ1-1; 7 bases match TRBD1. With 6 bases clipped from V and 1 base from J, the junction kept 11 bases outside the gene matches. The CDR3 consists of 16 residues. Germline CDR1 reads SGHVS; CDR2 reads FQNEAQ. Written as DNA, the CDR3 is TGTGCCAGCAGGTTCACAGGGGCTGACGGGAACACTGAAGCTTTCTTT. Residues: CASRFTGADGNTEAFF. Based on the CDR3 plus reference TRBV7-8 and TRBJ1-1, the full variable domain is GAGVSQSPRYKVAKRGQDVALRCDPISGHVSLFWYQQALGQGPEFLTYFQNEAQLDKSGLPSDRFFAERPEGSVSTLKIQRTQQEDSAVYLCASRFTGADGNTEAFFGQGTRLTVV.

V gene TRBV4-3 combines with J gene TRBJ2-2; 9 bases agree with TRBD2. V shed 1 base, J shed 6 bases, and the junction held 3 bases outside the gene matches. The CDR3 runs to 15 residues. CDR1 is LGHNA, CDR2 YSLEER, per germline. The CDR3 reads CASSQVSGSAGELFF. The DNA for the CDR3 is TGCGCCAGCAGCCAAGTTAGCGGGAGCGCCGGGGAGCTGTTTTTT.

The V and J genes are TRBV11-2 and TRBJ2-7; D possibly corresponds to TRBD1 (5 bases). Germline assignment: CDR1 SGHAT and CDR2 FQNNGV. The V gene lost 6 bases and the J gene lost 3 bases, with 9 bases spanning the gap. CDR3 length: 12 residues. CDR3 nucleotide sequence: TGTGCCAGCAGTAAGGACAACTACGAGCAGTACTTC. This sequence encodes CASSKDNYEQYF. Full variable domain (missing parts from reference TRBV11-2 and TRBJ2-7): EAGVAQSPRYKIIEKRQSVAFWCNPISGHATLYWYQQILGQGPKLLIQFQNNGVVDDSQLPKDRFSAERLKGVDSTLKIQPAKLEDSAVYLCASSKDNYEQYFGPGTRLTVT.